The 26 T cell receptor beta chains below come from one sample, sequenced in a study of early T cells in non-severe SARS-CoV-2 infection. TCRdb called the 5' RACE reads again in MiXCR, with one record for every CDR3 protein. In the table there are 80,000 or so distinct CDR3 sequences, around an eighth of which are singletons. The specimen was whole blood. These receptor sequences come from an adult who was a healthcare worker with PCR-confirmed SARS-CoV-2 infection or an uninfected control (not recorded which).

This clonotype has just a few counts. The chain recombines TRBV18 with TRBJ2-4; D perhaps matches TRBD1 (5 bases). Trimming cost V 5 bases and J 2 bases, with 10 bases left between them. Germline CDR1 is KGHSH and CDR2 is LQKENI. The CDR3 spans 14 residues. The DNA of the CDR3 is TGTGCCAGCTCAGCGACAGTAACCAAAAACATTCAGTACTTC. It is translated as CASSATVTKNIQYF.

The chain links TRBV19 to TRBJ1-5; TRBD1 is a possible D gene (5 bases). CDR1 is LNHDA and CDR2 is SQIVND in the germline V gene (reference sequence). V was shortened by 3 bases and J by 4 bases, with 22 bases between the two germline ends. The CDR3 covers 18 residues. The CDR3 loop is CASSIGGGSVLPNQPQHF. DNA for the CDR3: TGTGCCAGTAGTATTGGCGGGGGATCCGTCCTCCCAAATCAGCCCCAGCATTTT.

This clonotype was found many times. J is TRBJ1-1 and V is TRBV20-1, with 7 bases fitting TRBD1. Trimming cost V 2 bases and J 1 base; bases outside gene matches: 4. The CDR3 sequence is 14 residues long. CDR1 and CDR2 from the germline V gene are DFQATT and SNEGSKA (reference sequence). CDR3 protein: CSARLRQGNTEAFF. CDR3 nucleotides: TGCAGTGCTAGACTACGACAGGGGAACACTGAAGCTTTCTTT.

The sample holds a few counts of this clonotype. The rearrangement links TRBV7-2 to TRBJ2-1; 14 nucleotides align to TRBD2. This CDR3 has 15 residues. Germline V gene lookup returns CDR1 SGHTA and CDR2 FQGNSA. The ends lost 5 bases at V and 9 bases at J; junction bases unmatched: 6. The CDR3 DNA is TGTGCCAGCAGCGCGGGACTAGCGGGAGTGGTTGAGCAGTTCTTC. Protein sequence: CASSAGLAGVVEQFF.

This clonotype was seen many times. The rearrangement joins TRBV7-8 to TRBJ2-1, with D possibly matching TRBD1 (6 bases). CDR3 length: 13 amino acids. CDR1 and CDR2 (germline): SGHVS, FQNEAQ. Trimming took 5 bases from V and 11 from J, leaving 16 bases between them. DNA of the CDR3: TGTGCCAGCAGCCGATTAGGGACAATCCAGCAGTTCTTC. This sequence encodes CASSRLGTIQQFF. The full variable domain, its missing parts supplied by reference TRBV7-8 and TRBJ2-1, is GAGVSQSPRYKVAKRGQDVALRCDPISGHVSLFWYQQALGQGPEFLTYFQNEAQLDKSGLPSDRFFAERPEGSVSTLKIQRTQQEDSAVYLCASSRLGTIQQFFGPGTRLTVL.

This chain uses TRBV12-3 or TRBV12-4 with TRBJ1-2; perhaps TRBD1 as D (5 bases). Trimming shortened V by 6 bases and J by 8 bases, and 16 bases separated the two germline ends. The CDR3 covers 13 residues. The CDR3 DNA reads TGTGCCAGCAGCCCTACCTGGGGGGACGGCTACACCTTC. The encoded protein is CASSPTWGDGYTF.

This clonotype appeared many times. The J gene is TRBJ2-5, the V gene TRBV7-9; 9 bases are shared with TRBD2. The CDR3 extends over 15 amino acids. CDR1 SEHNR and CDR2 FQNEAQ come from the germline V gene (reference sequence). V lost 5 bases to trimming and J lost 0 bases; unmatched junction nucleotides: 4. Written as DNA, the CDR3 is TGTGCCAGCAGCGCTCGACTAGCGGACCAAGAGACCCAGTACTTC. Protein: CASSARLADQETQYF.

The CDR3 loop is CASSPGPSPNNEQFF. The CDR3 DNA reads as TGTGCCAGCAGTCCGGGACCGAGCCCGAATAATGAGCAGTTCTTC. The rearrangement links TRBV12-3 or TRBV12-4 to TRBJ2-1; D is possibly TRBD1 or TRBD2 (5 bases each). CDR3 length equals 15 residues. Deletions cut 5 bases from V and 7 bases from J, with 18 bases between.

CDR3: CASRLAGSGETQYF. The CDR3, as DNA: TGTGCCAGCAGGCTGGCAGGCTCGGGGGAGACCCAGTACTTC. The chain recombines TRBV27 with TRBJ2-5; TRBD2 is a possible D gene (5 bases). Germline lookup yields CDR1 MNHEY and CDR2 SMNVEV (reference sequence). This CDR3 spans 14 amino acids. Trimming pared 6 bases from V and 5 bases from J, leaving 16 bases between.

This clonotype was seen only a few times. The rearrangement joins TRBV6-2 or TRBV6-3 to TRBJ2-3; D is ambiguous. V dropped 6 bases and J dropped 2 bases, with 15 bases sitting between them. The CDR3 consists of 15 residues. Germline CDR1 reads MNHEY; CDR2 reads SVGEGT. For the CDR3, the DNA is TGTGCCAGCAGATTACAGCCTCTACCCACAGATACGCAGTATTTT. It yields the protein CASRLQPLPTDTQYF.

The table lists this clonotype with a few counts. V usage is TRBV18 and J usage is TRBJ2-1; D remains ambiguous. Trimming left V 4 bases short and J 0 bases short, with 13 bases between. This CDR3 is 16 amino acids long. Germline assignment: CDR1 KGHSH and CDR2 LQKENI. CDR3 sequence reads: CASSRRHSSSYNEQFF. In DNA, the CDR3 is TGTGCCAGCTCACGAAGACACTCGAGCTCCTACAATGAGCAGTTCTTC.

This clonotype was seen only a few times. The chain is built from TRBV14 and TRBJ2-3; D is perhaps TRBD2 (5 bases). Between the trimmed V and J ends, which lost 3 bases and 1 base, there was a span of 8 bases. CDR3 length equals 14 residues. Germline V gene data show CDR1 as SGHDN and CDR2 as FVKESK. CDR3 coding DNA: TGTGCCAGCAGCCACGAGGGCCGCACAGATACGCAGTATTTT. Its translation: CASSHEGRTDTQYF. The full variable domain, in which reference TRBV14 and TRBJ2-3 provide the parts outside the CDR3, is EAGVTQFPSHSVIEKGQTVTLRCDPISGHDNLYWYRRVMGKEIKFLLHFVKESKQDESGMPNNRFLAERTGGTYSTLKVQPAELEDSGVYFCASSHEGRTDTQYFGPGTRLTVL.

V and J are TRBV19 and TRBJ1-5, with TRBD1 matching over 7 bases. The CDR3 is 14 amino acids. In germline, CDR1 is LNHDA, CDR2 SQIVND (reference sequence). With 6 bases clipped from V and 2 bases from J, the junction kept 4 bases outside the gene matches. CDR3 bases: TGTGCCAGTAGCCGCGGGACAGGCAATCAGCCCCAGCATTTT. Translating gives CASSRGTGNQPQHF.

The rearrangement links TRBV28 to TRBJ1-1; TRBD1 agrees at 9 bases. Per the germline V gene, CDR1 is MDHEN and CDR2 is SYDVKM. There are 16 residues in the CDR3. Germline trimming cut 9 bases from V and 4 bases from J; bases unmatched to any gene: 15. CDR3 region: CASTPGGQGHFTEAFF. CDR3 bases: TGTGCCAGTACGCCCGGAGGACAGGGGCATTTCACTGAAGCTTTCTTT.

The chain combines TRBV20-1 with TRBJ2-1; D could derive from TRBD1 or TRBD2 (5 bases each). V was pared by 3 bases and J by 3 bases, with 15 bases between. In germline, CDR1 is DFQATT, CDR2 SNEGSKA (reference sequence). The CDR3 contains 15 residues. The CDR3 region has the DNA TGCAGTGCTAGTGCCGTGGGGACGGACTACAATGAGCAGTTCTTC. Residues: CSASAVGTDYNEQFF.

The V and J genes are TRBV29-1 and TRBJ1-1; D is undetermined. This CDR3 comprises 12 residues. CDR1 and CDR2 (germline): SQVTM, ANQGSEA. The V end lost 4 bases, the J end lost 5 bases, and 11 bases lay between the germline ends. CDR3 sequence reads: CSVVRDRTEAFF. In DNA, the CDR3 is TGCAGCGTTGTAAGGGATCGTACTGAAGCTTTCTTT.

This clonotype was seen many times. The chain joins TRBV29-1 to TRBJ2-1, with D perhaps assigned TRBD1 or TRBD2 (5 bases each). Trimming pared 5 bases from V and 9 bases from J, leaving 14 bases between. The V gene's germline CDR1 is SQVTM and CDR2 ANQGSEA. This CDR3 is 12 amino acids long. CDR3 region: CSVPGPVREQFF. CDR3 bases: TGCAGCGTTCCGGGGCCGGTACGTGAGCAGTTCTTC.

This clonotype turned up a few times. This chain uses TRBV7-3 with TRBJ1-6, with unresolved D. The CDR3 covers 13 residues. Trimming removed 2 bases at V and 3 bases at J, with 2 bases between. CDR1 and CDR2 (germline): SGHTA, FQGTGA. The CDR3 region has the DNA TGTGCCAGCAGCTTACTCTATAATTCACCCCTCCACTTT. It encodes CASSLLYNSPLHF.

This clonotype has only a few counts. The gene calls are TRBV4-2 and TRBJ2-7; no definite D call. Germline V gives CDR1 LGHNA, CDR2 YNFKEQ. Trimming shortened V by 4 bases and J by 5 bases, and 18 bases separated the two germline ends. This CDR3 is 15 amino acids long. CDR3 nucleotides: TGTGCCAGCAGCCCCCATTTCATCCCCTCAGACGAGCAGTACTTC. It encodes CASSPHFIPSDEQYF.

This clonotype was found many times. V and J are TRBV19 and TRBJ2-2, with D tentatively TRBD1 (6 bases). Trimming stripped 4 bases from V and 2 bases from J, with 11 bases between. The CDR3 length is 15 residues. Germline V gene sequence: CDR1 LNHDA, CDR2 SQIVND (reference sequence). The CDR3 bases are TGTGCCAGTAGTACAGGGGCCCACAACACCGGGGAGCTGTTTTTT. Amino acids: CASSTGAHNTGELFF.

This rearrangement joins TRBV20-1 to TRBJ2-1; TRBD2 matches 9 bases. Germline trimming cut 5 bases from V and 7 bases from J; bases unmatched to any gene: 12. CDR3 size: 15 residues. Germline values: CDR1 DFQATT, CDR2 SNEGSKA (reference sequence). The CDR3 nucleotides are TGCAGTGCTCTCCCTTGGCGGGAGGGCCAAAATGAGCAGTTCTTC. Its protein product is CSALPWREGQNEQFF.

This clonotype showed up just a few times. This chain links TRBV29-1 with TRBJ2-3, with a possible D match to TRBD2 (6 bases). The CDR3 has 13 amino acids. V lost 4 bases and J 1 base, leaving 9 bases between the germline ends. Per the germline V gene, CDR1 is SQVTM and CDR2 is ANQGSEA. This chain's CDR3 is CSVVAGRTDTQYF. DNA for the CDR3: TGCAGCGTTGTCGCGGGGCGCACAGATACGCAGTATTTT.

By share of the sample, this clonotype is medium-sized. This chain links TRBV7-6 with TRBJ2-3; 7 nucleotides agree with TRBD1. The germline V gene has CDR1 SGHVS and CDR2 FNYEAQ. After removal of 5 bases from V and 3 bases from J, the junction contained 11 bases not matched to a gene. The CDR3 has 16 residues. The CDR3 DNA sequence: TGTGCCAGCAGCCGTTGGACAGGTTGGAGAACAGATACGCAGTATTTT. Translated: CASSRWTGWRTDTQYF. Filled out from reference TRBV7-6 and TRBJ2-3, the complete variable domain reads GAGVSQSPRYKVTKRGQDVALRCDPISGHVSLYWYRQALGQGPEFLTYFNYEAQQDKSGLPNDRFSAERPEGSISTLTIQRTEQRDSAMYRCASSRWTGWRTDTQYFGPGTRLTVL.

This clonotype has just a few counts. V gene TRBV14 combines with J gene TRBJ2-1, with D possibly matching TRBD2 (6 bases). The CDR3 extends over 15 amino acids. Germline lookup yields CDR1 SGHDN and CDR2 FVKESK. V lost 2 bases to trimming and J lost 5 bases, with 13 bases between them. The CDR3 reads CASSQMGGDDNEQFF. The CDR3 nucleotides are TGTGCCAGCAGCCAAATGGGAGGAGACGACAATGAGCAGTTCTTC.

This clonotype was observed a single time. J is TRBJ2-7 and V is TRBV2; D could derive from TRBD1 or TRBD2 (6 bases each). This CDR3 contains 12 residues. V gave up 6 bases and J gave up 6 bases, with 12 bases separating them. In germline, CDR1 is SNHLY, CDR2 FYNNEI. The CDR3 protein is CASSGGQGEQYF. CDR3 DNA sequence: TGTGCCAGCAGCGGGGGCCAGGGCGAGCAGTACTTC.

The rearrangement uses TRBV7-9 and TRBJ2-5, with D possibly matching TRBD1 (5 bases). V was shortened by 3 bases and J by 13 bases, with 15 bases between the two germline ends. This CDR3 has 12 amino acids. Germline CDR1 reads SEHNR; CDR2 reads FQNEAQ (reference sequence). The CDR3 here is CASSLGDSYWYF. The CDR3 coding sequence is TGTGCCAGCAGCTTGGGTGACAGTTACTGGTACTTC.